Given below is one T cell receptor (beta chain) in context. The data originate from a study of control samples from healthy donors and cancer patients. TCRdb's table, derived via immunoSEQ multiplex PCR, lists solely in-frame clones and lacks some. The table includes 250,000 to 300,000 clones, around 79% detected once. This CDR3 contains 15 residues. J was trimmed by 3 bases and V by 4 bases; bases with no gene match: 6. Germline-derived CDR1 and CDR2 are SGDLS and YYNGEE. The specimen sequenced was PBMCs. The source of this sequence is an older woman with lung cancer. This chain links TRBV9 with TRBJ2-1; 8 nucleotides match TRBD1. For the CDR3, the DNA is TGTGCCAGCAGCTCCCGGACAGGGTTCTACAATGAGCAGTTCTTC. Amino acid sequence: CASSSRTGFYNEQFF.